A single sample gave rise to the 20 T cell receptor beta chains below, sequenced in a study of molecular identifiers for immune sequencing clone quantification. TCRdb ran MiXCR on the PCR reads and lists one entry per CDR3 protein. The table includes approximately 320,000 distinct CDR3 sequences, roughly a quarter detected once. Sequenced: naive CD8+ T cells from blood, with Jurkat cell RNA spiked in. As to subset: FACS-sorted CD8+CD4-CCR7+CD45RA+ naive T cells. The source is a human donor in good health. Some libraries in this study had Jurkat cell RNA spiked in.

This clonotype has just a few counts. The rearrangement uses TRBV5-8 and TRBJ2-3; the match to TRBD2 covers 8 bases. The CDR3 consists of 16 residues. Germline V gene data show CDR1 as SGHTS and CDR2 as YDEGEE. Trimming removed 0 bases from V and 6 bases from J; junction bases left unmatched: 9. In DNA, the CDR3 is TGTGCCAGCAGCTTGGCCCTCGGGAGGGCCGGGGATACGCAGTATTTT. Its protein product is CASSLALGRAGDTQYF.

This chain links TRBV4-1 with TRBJ2-7, with 7 bases aligning to TRBD1. Per the germline V gene, CDR1 is MGHRA and CDR2 is YSYEKL. The CDR3 is made up of 16 amino acids. The V segment lost 1 base and the J segment 3 bases; nucleotides outside the gene matches: 9. The CDR3 region has the DNA TGCGCCAGCAGCCAAGCCTTAGGGACAGTTATCTACGAGCAGTACTTC. This gives the protein CASSQALGTVIYEQYF.

This clonotype occurred once. The CDR3, as DNA: TGTGCCAATTCATCAGGTGATACGCAGTATTTT. It specifies CANSSGDTQYF. The chain is built from TRBV12-3 or TRBV12-4 and TRBJ2-3; D gene unclear. The CDR3 is 11 amino acids. Between the trimmed V and J ends, which lost 10 bases and 6 bases, there was a span of 11 bases.

J is TRBJ2-3 and V is TRBV20-1; D is uncertain. Trimming stripped 0 bases from V and 2 bases from J, with 12 bases between. Germline V gene lookup returns CDR1 DFQATT and CDR2 SNEGSKA (reference sequence). The CDR3 length is 15 residues. This chain's CDR3 is CSARERFAATDTQYF. The CDR3 DNA follows: TGCAGTGCTAGAGAGAGGTTTGCGGCCACAGATACGCAGTATTTT.

The CDR3 reads CASSEVVLGTDTQYF. As DNA, the CDR3 is TGTGCCAGCAGTGAAGTTGTCTTGGGGACAGATACGCAGTATTTT. The V call is TRBV2, the J call TRBJ2-3; D is undetermined. This CDR3 is 15 amino acids long. Trimming took off 1 base at V and 3 bases at J, with 11 bases between the two ends. Looked up from germline, CDR1 is SNHLY and CDR2 is FYNNEI. Combining the CDR3 with reference TRBV2 and TRBJ2-3 gives the whole variable domain EPEVTQTPSHQVTQMGQEVILRCVPISNHLYFYWYRQILGQKVEFLVSFYNNEISEKSEIFDDQFSVERPDGSNFTLKIRSTKLEDSAMYFCASSEVVLGTDTQYFGPGTRLTVL.

The V gene is TRBV27, the J gene TRBJ1-4; D ambiguous. The ends were cut back, 5 bases at V and 6 bases at J, with 22 bases in the middle. Germline V CDR1 and CDR2: MNHEY, SMNVEV (reference sequence). The CDR3 is 17 amino acids. CDR3 sequence: CASSLRGPEWGDEKLFF. The CDR3 region has the DNA TGTGCCAGCAGTCTTCGAGGGCCCGAATGGGGAGATGAAAAACTGTTTTTT.

This clonotype has a handful of counts. V usage is TRBV10-3 and J usage is TRBJ1-1; D is unresolved. This CDR3 contains 13 residues. V was shortened by 0 bases and J by 3 bases, with 5 bases between the two germline ends. Germline loops: CDR1 ENHRY, CDR2 SYGVKD. In DNA, the CDR3 is TGTGCCATCAGTGAGTCGTGGGACACTGAAGCTTTCTTT. It codes for CAISESWDTEAFF.

This clonotype was counted a few times. The CDR3 region has the DNA TGTGCCATCAAGGCTGGGGACTCCTACGAGCAGTACTTC. Translating gives CAIKAGDSYEQYF. The chain joins TRBV10-3 to TRBJ2-7, with D unresolved. Germline values: CDR1 ENHRY, CDR2 SYGVKD. This CDR3 region has 13 residues. V lost 7 bases, J lost 0 bases, and 10 bases lay in between.

This clonotype has more than one count but fewer than ten. The chain has TRBV12-5 and TRBJ2-5; D ambiguous. Germline CDR1 and CDR2: LGHNT and FRNRAP. This CDR3 has 13 amino acids. V lost 1 base, J lost 9 bases, and 12 bases lay in between. The CDR3 nucleotides read TGTGCTAGTGGTTTGGGGACCACCTTAGCCCAGTACTTC. It is translated as CASGLGTTLAQYF.

Ten or more counts support this clonotype. This rearrangement joins TRBV6-6 to TRBJ1-5; TRBD1 is a possible D gene (6 bases). CDR3 size: 15 residues. The V gene lost 2 bases and the J gene lost 4 bases, with 12 bases spanning the gap. Per germline, CDR1 MNHNY and CDR2 SVGAGI (reference sequence). The DNA of the CDR3 is TGTGCCAGCAGTTACGGGGGCGGTTTGAATCAGCCCCAGCATTTT. This translates into CASSYGGGLNQPQHF.

This clonotype has more than one count but fewer than ten. V usage is TRBV28 and J usage is TRBJ1-5; the match to TRBD1 covers 7 bases. Germline CDR1 and CDR2: MDHEN and SYDVKM. The CDR3 contains 14 residues. After removal of 5 bases from V and 7 bases from J, the junction contained 8 bases not matched to a gene. CDR3 bases: TGTGCCAGCAGTGCGACAGGGACTTGGCAGCCCCAGCATTTT. It yields the protein CASSATGTWQPQHF.

J is TRBJ1-6 and V is TRBV6-5, with 7 nucleotides matching TRBD1. CDR1 is MNHEY and CDR2 is SVGAGI in the germline V gene. The CDR3 runs to 13 residues. V lost 6 bases and J lost 9; bases outside the gene matches: 5. The CDR3: CASRETGVSPLHF. The CDR3 region has the DNA TGTGCCAGCAGAGAAACAGGGGTTTCACCCCTCCACTTT.

The chain has TRBV30 and TRBJ1-1, with D possibly being TRBD1 (5 bases). The CDR3 is made up of 13 amino acids. Germline CDR1 reads GTSNPN; CDR2 reads SVGIG (reference sequence). V lost 4 bases and J 11 bases, leaving 20 bases between the germline ends. This chain's CDR3 is CAWNEVEAGGAFF. CDR3 bases: TGTGCCTGGAACGAAGTCGAAGCGGGGGGGGCTTTCTTT.

J is TRBJ2-7 and V is TRBV7-9; 8 nucleotides line up with TRBD1. From germline, CDR1 is SEHNR and CDR2 FQNEAQ (reference sequence). Germline trimming cut 7 bases from V and 7 bases from J; bases unmatched to any gene: 3. There are 11 residues in the CDR3. As DNA, the CDR3 is TGTGCCAGCACAACAGGGGGGGAGCAGTACTTC. Its protein is CASTTGGEQYF.

A remark on this clonotype: This may be a read error, as it is one base from a much larger clone. This chain uses TRBV9 with TRBJ2-5; 8 bases are shared with TRBD2. The V gene's germline CDR1 is SGDLS and CDR2 YYNGEE. V lost 0 bases and J lost 5; bases outside the gene matches: 6. The CDR3 spans 15 residues. CDR3 sequence reads: CASSVGLARAETQYF. As DNA, the CDR3 is TGTGCCAGCAGCGTAGGACTAGCGAGGGCGGAGACCCAGTACTTC.

This clonotype showed up just a few times. This chain connects TRBV18 to TRBJ2-6, with D possibly matching TRBD2 (5 bases). The CDR3 runs to 17 residues. Germline lookup yields CDR1 KGHSH and CDR2 LQKENI. The V gene lost 3 bases and the J gene lost 3 bases, with 15 bases spanning the gap. In DNA, the CDR3 is TGTGCCAGCTCACCCGATCGCGGGTTAGGTGGGGCCAACGTCCTGACTTTC. This sequence encodes CASSPDRGLGGANVLTF.

Concerning this clonotype: Its ends do not fully match the called genes, so a read error is possible. The rearrangement links TRBV27 to TRBJ2-7, with a possible D match to TRBD2 (7 bases). CDR3 length: 13 residues. The germline V gene has CDR1 MNHEY and CDR2 SMNVEV (reference sequence). Here the CDR3 DNA reads TGTGCCAGCAGTTCAAGGGGGGGCTACGAGCAGTGCTTC. Protein sequence: CASSSRGGYEQCF.

A few counts support this clonotype. At one end the junction does not follow the germline gene, possibly because of a read error. This chain joins TRBV4-1 and TRBJ2-7; D uncertain. The CDR3 spans 16 residues. Germline CDR1 and CDR2: MGHRA and YSYEKL. CDR3 residues: CTSSQASAEFSYEQYF. CDR3 sequence (DNA): TGCACCAGCAGCCAAGCTTCCGCCGAATTCTCCTACGAGCAGTACTTC.

The chain employs TRBV6-2 or TRBV6-3 and TRBJ1-1; no clear D gene. Germline lookup yields CDR1 MNHEY and CDR2 SVGEGT. Trimming took 2 bases from V and 0 from J, leaving 4 bases between them. The CDR3 spans 13 residues. CDR3 in amino acids: CASSYAMNTEAFF. In DNA form, the CDR3 reads TGTGCCAGCAGTTACGCAATGAACACTGAAGCTTTCTTT.

The chain uses TRBV27 and TRBJ1-1; D is unresolved. The V end lost 6 bases, the J end lost 4 bases, and 15 bases lay between the germline ends. Per the germline V gene, CDR1 is MNHEY and CDR2 is SMNVEV (reference sequence). This CDR3 is 14 amino acids long. The CDR3 loop is CASSLRGWGTEAFF. The CDR3, as DNA: TGTGCCAGCAGCCTCCGGGGTTGGGGCACTGAAGCTTTCTTT.